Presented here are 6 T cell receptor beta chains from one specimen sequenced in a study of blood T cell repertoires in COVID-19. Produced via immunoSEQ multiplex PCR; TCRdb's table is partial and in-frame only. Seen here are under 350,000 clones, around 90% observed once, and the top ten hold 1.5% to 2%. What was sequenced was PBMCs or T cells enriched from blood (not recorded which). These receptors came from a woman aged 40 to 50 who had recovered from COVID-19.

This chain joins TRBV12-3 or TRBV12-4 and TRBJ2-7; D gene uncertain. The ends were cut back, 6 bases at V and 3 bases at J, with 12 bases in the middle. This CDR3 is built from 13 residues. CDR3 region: CASSPNPSYEQYF. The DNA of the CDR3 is TGTGCCAGCAGCCCCAATCCTAGCTACGAGCAGTACTTC.

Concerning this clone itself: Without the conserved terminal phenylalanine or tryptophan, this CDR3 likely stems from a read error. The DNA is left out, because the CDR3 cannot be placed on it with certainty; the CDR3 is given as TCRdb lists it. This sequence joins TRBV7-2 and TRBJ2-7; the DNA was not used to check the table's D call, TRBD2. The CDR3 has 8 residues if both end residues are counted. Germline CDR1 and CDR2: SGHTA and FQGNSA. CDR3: CATQALTP.

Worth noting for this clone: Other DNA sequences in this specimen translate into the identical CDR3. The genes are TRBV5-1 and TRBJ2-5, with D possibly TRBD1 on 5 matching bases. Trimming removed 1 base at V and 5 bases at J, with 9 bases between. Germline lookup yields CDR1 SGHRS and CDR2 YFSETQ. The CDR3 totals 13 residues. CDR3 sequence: CASSLPGQETQYF. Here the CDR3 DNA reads TGCGCCAGCAGCTTGCCAGGGCAGGAGACCCAGTACTTC.

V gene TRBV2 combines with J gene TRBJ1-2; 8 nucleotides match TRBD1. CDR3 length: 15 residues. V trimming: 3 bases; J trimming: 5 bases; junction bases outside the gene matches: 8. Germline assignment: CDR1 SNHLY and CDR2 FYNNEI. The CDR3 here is CASSDTTGDRYGYTF. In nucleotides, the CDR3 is TGTGCCAGCAGTGATACGACAGGGGATCGGTATGGCTACACCTTC.

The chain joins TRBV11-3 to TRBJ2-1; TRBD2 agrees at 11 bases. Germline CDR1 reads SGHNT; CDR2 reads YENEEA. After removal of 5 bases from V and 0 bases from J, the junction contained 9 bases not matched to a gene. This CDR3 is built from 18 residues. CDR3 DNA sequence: TGTGCCAGCAGCCCCCGTGGGACTAGCGGACTCTCCTACAATGAGCAGTTCTTC. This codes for CASSPRGTSGLSYNEQFF.

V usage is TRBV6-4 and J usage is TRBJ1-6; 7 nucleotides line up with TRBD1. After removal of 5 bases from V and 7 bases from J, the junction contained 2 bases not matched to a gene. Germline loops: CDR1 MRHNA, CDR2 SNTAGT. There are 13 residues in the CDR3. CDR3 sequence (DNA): TGTGCCAGCAGTTCCAGGGGGAATTCACCCCTCCACTTT. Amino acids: CASSSRGNSPLHF.